The subject of this entry is one TCR beta chain. This entry belongs to a study of shared clonotypes between healthy human individuals. Clones were sequenced by immunoSEQ multiplex PCR, and TCRdb holds only the in-frame ones, with some missing. The table shows 450,000 to 600,000 clones, with around 79% occurring only once. This CDR3 has 15 amino acids. Germline lookup yields CDR1 SNHLY and CDR2 FYNNEI. Deletions cut 5 bases from V and 0 bases from J, with 12 bases between. This sequence was found in a woman between 40 and 55 years old in good health. Some clones in this sample may be carry-over from other donors' samples. The J gene is TRBJ2-3, the V gene TRBV2, with D perhaps matching TRBD2 (6 bases). The sample consisted of PBMCs. The CDR3 region is CASSPRSGSTDTQYF. The CDR3 nucleotides read TGTGCCAGCAGTCCCCGAAGCGGGAGCACAGATACGCAGTATTTT.